Below are 3 T cell receptor beta chains sequenced from a single sample in a study of blood T cell repertoires in COVID-19. Generated by immunoSEQ multiplex PCR, the TCRdb table keeps only in-frame clones and is missing some. Among under 250,000 clones listed, around 82% were seen once. The material sequenced was peripheral blood. These receptors were obtained from a woman between 65 and 79 years old with acute or convalescent COVID-19.

This clone was seen a handful of times. The chain is built from TRBV2 and TRBJ1-2, with D tentatively TRBD1 (5 bases). The germline V gene encodes CDR1 SNHLY and CDR2 FYNNEI. This CDR3 has 15 residues. V was clipped by 7 bases and J by 8 bases, with 23 bases between them. For the CDR3, the DNA is TGTGCCAGCACCTTCGACAGTAGGGGCTGGAGCGGCTACACCTTC. Its protein is CASTFDSRGWSGYTF.

This clone came up once. The CDR3 nucleotides are TGCGCCAGCAGCCCGACCGGGACACTTAATGAAAAACTGTTTTTT. Translating gives CASSPTGTLNEKLFF. The rearrangement joins TRBV5-1 to TRBJ1-4, with a weak D call TRBD1 (6 bases). The CDR3 loop spans 15 amino acids. The germline V and J ends were trimmed by 4 bases and 4 bases, with 14 bases remaining between them. CDR1 and CDR2 from the germline V gene are SGHRS and YFSETQ.

The gene calls are TRBV2 and TRBJ1-4; TRBD1 matches 8 bases. Germline loops: CDR1 SNHLY, CDR2 FYNNEI. This CDR3 is 14 amino acids long. J was trimmed by 8 bases and V by 5 bases; bases with no gene match: 7. CDR3 amino acids: CASSSTGAREKLFF. In DNA, the CDR3 is TGTGCCAGCAGTTCGACAGGGGCCCGCGAAAAACTGTTTTTT.